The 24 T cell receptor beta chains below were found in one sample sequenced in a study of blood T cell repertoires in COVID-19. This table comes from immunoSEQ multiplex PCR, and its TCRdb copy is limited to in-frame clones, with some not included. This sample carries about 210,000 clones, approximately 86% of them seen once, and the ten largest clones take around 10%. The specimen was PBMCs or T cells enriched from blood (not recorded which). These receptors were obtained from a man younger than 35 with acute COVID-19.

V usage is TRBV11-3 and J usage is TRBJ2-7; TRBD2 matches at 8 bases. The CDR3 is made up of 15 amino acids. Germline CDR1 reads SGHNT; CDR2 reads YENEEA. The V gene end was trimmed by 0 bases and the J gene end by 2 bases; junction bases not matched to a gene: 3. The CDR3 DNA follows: TGTGCCAGCAGCTTAGATCCGGGGGGGACCTACGAGCAGTACTTC. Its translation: CASSLDPGGTYEQYF.

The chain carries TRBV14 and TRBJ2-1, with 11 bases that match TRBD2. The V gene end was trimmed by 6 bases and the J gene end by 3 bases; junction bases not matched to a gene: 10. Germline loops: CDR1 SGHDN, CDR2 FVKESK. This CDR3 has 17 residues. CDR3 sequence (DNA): TGTGCCAGCAGATTAAGACTAGCGGGAATGAACTACAATGAGCAGTTCTTC. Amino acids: CASRLRLAGMNYNEQFF.

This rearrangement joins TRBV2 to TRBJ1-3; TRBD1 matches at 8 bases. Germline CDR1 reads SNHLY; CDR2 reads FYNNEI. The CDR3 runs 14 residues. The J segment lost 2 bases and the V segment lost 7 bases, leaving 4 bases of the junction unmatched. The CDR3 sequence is CASKQGGAGNTIYF. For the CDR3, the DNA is TGTGCCAGCAAACAGGGGGGCGCTGGAAACACCATATATTTT.

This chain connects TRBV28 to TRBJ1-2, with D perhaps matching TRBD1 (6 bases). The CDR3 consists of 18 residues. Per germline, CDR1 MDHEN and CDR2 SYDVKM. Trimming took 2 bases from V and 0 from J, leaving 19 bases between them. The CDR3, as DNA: TGTGCCAGCAGTTTAACCGCGGACAGTTCGCACACTAACTATGGCTACACCTTC. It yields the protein CASSLTADSSHTNYGYTF.

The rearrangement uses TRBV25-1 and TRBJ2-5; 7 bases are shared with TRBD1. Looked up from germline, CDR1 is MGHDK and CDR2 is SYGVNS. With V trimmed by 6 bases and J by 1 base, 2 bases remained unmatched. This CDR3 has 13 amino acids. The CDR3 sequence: CASRGDSQETQYF. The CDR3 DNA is TGTGCCAGCAGGGGGGACAGCCAAGAGACCCAGTACTTC.

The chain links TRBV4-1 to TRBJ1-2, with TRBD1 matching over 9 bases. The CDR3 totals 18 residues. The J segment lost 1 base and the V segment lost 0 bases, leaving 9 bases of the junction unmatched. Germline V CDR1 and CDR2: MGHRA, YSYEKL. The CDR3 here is CASSQDAGTGFHNYGYTF. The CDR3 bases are TGCGCCAGCAGCCAAGATGCCGGGACAGGGTTCCATAACTATGGCTACACCTTC.

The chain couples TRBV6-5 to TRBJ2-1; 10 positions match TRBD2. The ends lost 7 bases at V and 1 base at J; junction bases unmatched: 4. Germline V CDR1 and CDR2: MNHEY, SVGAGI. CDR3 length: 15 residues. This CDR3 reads CASKRAGGSYNEQFF. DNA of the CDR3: TGTGCCAGCAAACGAGCGGGAGGGTCCTACAATGAGCAGTTCTTC.

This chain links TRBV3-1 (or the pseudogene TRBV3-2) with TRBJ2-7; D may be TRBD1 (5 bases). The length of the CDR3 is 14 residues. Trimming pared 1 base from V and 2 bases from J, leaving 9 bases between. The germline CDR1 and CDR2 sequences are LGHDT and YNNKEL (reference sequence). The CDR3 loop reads CASSQAGYPYEQYF. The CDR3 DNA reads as TGTGCCAGCAGCCAAGCAGGGTATCCCTACGAGCAGTACTTC.

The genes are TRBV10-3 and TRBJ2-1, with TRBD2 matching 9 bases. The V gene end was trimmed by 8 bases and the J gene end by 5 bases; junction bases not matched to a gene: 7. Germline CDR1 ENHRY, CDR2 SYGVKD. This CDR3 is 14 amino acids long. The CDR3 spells CAIRRAGGDNEQFF. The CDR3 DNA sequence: TGTGCCATCCGTCGGGCGGGAGGGGACAATGAGCAGTTCTTC.

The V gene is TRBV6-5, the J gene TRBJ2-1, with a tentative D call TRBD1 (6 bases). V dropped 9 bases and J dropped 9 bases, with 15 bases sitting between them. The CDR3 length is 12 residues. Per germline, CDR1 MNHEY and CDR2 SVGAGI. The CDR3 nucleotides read TGTGCCAGTAAACAGGGTTCAGGTGAGCAGTTCTTC. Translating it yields CASKQGSGEQFF.

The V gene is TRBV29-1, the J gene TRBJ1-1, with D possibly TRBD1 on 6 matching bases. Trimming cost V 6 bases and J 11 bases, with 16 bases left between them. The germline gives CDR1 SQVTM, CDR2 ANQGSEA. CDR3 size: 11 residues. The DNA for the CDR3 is TGCAGCGTGGCCCTACAGGGCCCCGCTTTCTTT. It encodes CSVALQGPAFF.

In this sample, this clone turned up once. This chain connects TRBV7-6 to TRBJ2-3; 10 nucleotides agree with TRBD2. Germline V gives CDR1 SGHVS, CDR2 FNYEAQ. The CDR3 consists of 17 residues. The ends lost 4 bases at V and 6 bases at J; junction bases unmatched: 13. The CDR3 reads CASSSPGLAVLTDTQYF. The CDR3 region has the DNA TGTGCCAGCAGCTCTCCCGGACTAGCGGTTTTAACGGATACGCAGTATTTT.

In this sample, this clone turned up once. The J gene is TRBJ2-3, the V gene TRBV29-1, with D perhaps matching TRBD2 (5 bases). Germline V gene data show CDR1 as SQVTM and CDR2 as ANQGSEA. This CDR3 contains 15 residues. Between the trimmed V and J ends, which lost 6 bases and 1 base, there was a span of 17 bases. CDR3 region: CSVGIKGVGTDTQYF. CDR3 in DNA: TGCAGCGTAGGGATTAAGGGAGTAGGCACAGATACGCAGTATTTT.

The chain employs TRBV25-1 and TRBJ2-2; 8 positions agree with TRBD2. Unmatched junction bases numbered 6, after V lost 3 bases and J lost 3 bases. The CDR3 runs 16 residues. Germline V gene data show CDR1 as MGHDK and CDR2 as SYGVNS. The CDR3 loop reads CASSEIAGGHTGELFF. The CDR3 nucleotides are TGTGCCAGCAGTGAGATTGCGGGAGGACACACCGGGGAGCTGTTTTTT.

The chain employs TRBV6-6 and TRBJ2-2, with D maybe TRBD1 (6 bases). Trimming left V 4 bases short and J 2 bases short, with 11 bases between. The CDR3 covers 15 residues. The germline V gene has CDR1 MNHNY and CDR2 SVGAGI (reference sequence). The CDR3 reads CASSFGTRNTGELFF. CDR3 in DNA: TGTGCCAGCAGTTTCGGGACACGAAACACCGGGGAGCTGTTTTTT.

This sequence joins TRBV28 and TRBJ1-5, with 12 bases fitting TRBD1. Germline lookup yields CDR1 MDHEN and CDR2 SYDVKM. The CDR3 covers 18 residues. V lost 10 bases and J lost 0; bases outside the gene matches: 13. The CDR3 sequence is CATHRGTGGVYSNQPQHF. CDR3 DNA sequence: TGTGCCACCCACCGCGGGACAGGGGGCGTATATAGCAATCAGCCCCAGCATTTT.

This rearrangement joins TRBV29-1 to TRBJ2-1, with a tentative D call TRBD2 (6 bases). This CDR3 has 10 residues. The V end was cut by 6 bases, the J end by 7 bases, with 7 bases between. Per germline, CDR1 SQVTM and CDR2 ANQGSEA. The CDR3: CSVGGNEQFF. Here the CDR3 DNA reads TGCAGCGTGGGGGGTAATGAGCAGTTCTTC.

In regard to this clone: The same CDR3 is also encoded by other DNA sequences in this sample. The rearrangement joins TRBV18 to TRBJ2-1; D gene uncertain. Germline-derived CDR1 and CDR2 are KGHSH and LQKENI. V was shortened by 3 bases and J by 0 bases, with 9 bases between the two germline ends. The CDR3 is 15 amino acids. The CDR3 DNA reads TGTGCCAGCTCACCCGGTCTAAGCTCCTACAATGAGCAGTTCTTC. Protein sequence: CASSPGLSSYNEQFF. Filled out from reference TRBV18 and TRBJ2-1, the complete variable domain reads NAGVMQNPRHLVRRRGQEARLRCSPMKGHSHVYWYRQLPEEGLKFMVYLQKENIIDESGMPKERFSAEFPKEGPSILRIQQVVRGDSAAYFCASSPGLSSYNEQFFGPGTRLTVL.

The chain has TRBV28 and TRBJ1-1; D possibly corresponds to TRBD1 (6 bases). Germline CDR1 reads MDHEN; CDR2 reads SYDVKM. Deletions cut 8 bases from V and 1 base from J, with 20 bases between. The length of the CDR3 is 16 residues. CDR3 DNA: TGTGCCAGCGACGCCTCGAGGGGGGGTCAGAACACTGAAGCTTTCTTT. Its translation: CASDASRGGQNTEAFF.

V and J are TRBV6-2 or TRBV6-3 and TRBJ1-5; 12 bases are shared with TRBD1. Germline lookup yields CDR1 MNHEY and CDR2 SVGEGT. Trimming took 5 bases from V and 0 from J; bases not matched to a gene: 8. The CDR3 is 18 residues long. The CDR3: CASSTGTGGISSNQPQHF. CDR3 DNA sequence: TGTGCCAGCAGTACCGGGACAGGGGGCATTAGTAGCAATCAGCCCCAGCATTTT.

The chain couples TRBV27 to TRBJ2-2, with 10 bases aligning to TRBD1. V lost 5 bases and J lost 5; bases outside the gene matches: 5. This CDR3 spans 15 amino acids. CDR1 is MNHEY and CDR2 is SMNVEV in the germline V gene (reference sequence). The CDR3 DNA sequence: TGTGCCAGCAGTCTGCTGGGACAGGGGACCGGGGAGCTGTTTTTT. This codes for CASSLLGQGTGELFF.

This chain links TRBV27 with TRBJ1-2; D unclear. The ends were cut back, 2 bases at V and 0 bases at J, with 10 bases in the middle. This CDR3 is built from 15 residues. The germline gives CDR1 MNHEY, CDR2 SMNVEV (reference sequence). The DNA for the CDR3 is TGTGCCAGCAGTTTAAAGAGGGAAGCTAACTATGGCTACACCTTC. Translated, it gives CASSLKREANYGYTF.

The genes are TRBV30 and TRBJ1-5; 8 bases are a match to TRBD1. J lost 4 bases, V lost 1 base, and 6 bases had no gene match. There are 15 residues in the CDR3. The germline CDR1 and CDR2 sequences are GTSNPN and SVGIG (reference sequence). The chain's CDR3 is CAWSAGGTPNQPQHF. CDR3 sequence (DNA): TGTGCCTGGAGTGCAGGGGGCACACCGAATCAGCCCCAGCATTTT.

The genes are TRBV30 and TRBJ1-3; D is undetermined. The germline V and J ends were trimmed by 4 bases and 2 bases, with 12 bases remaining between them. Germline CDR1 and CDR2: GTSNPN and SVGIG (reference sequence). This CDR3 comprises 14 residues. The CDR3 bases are TGTGCCTGGAACGCGGGCTTCGCTGGAAACACCATATATTTT. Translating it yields CAWNAGFAGNTIYF.